One sample yielded the 8 T cell receptor beta chains listed below, sequenced in a study of shared clonotypes between healthy human individuals. This table comes from immunoSEQ multiplex PCR, and its TCRdb copy is limited to in-frame clones, with some not included. The sample gives around 600,000 clones, less than 98% of which show up once; about 0.06% is in the top ten. The sequencing input was naive CD4+ T cells sorted from blood. Subset here: CD45RA+ positively selected. Receptor source: a woman aged 25 to 39 in good health.

This chain joins TRBV5-3 and TRBJ1-1; D not certain. TRBV5-3 is noted as an ORF with a role that remains uncertain. V was clipped by 4 bases and J by 0 bases, with 13 bases between them. CDR3 length equals 15 residues. The CDR3 region has the DNA TGTGCCAGAAGCCTGGTAGGTAACGTGAACACTGAAGCTTTCTTT. Translating gives CARSLVGNVNTEAFF.

The chain uses TRBV18 and TRBJ2-7, with D perhaps TRBD2 (7 bases). CDR3 length equals 16 residues. CDR1 is KGHSH and CDR2 is LQKENI in the germline V gene. V was trimmed by 3 bases and J by 2 bases, leaving 17 bases between them. CDR3 in amino acids: CASSPSGGLRTYEQYF. The CDR3 coding sequence is TGTGCCAGCTCACCGTCCGGGGGGCTCCGAACCTACGAGCAGTACTTC.

The rearrangement links TRBV28 to TRBJ1-1; 7 bases fit TRBD1. Germline CDR1 reads MDHEN; CDR2 reads SYDVKM. CDR3 length: 15 residues. Trimming took 3 bases from V and 2 from J; bases not matched to a gene: 6. The CDR3 nucleotides are TGTGCCAGCAGTTTCGGGACAGCTCATAACACTGAAGCTTTCTTT. This gives the protein CASSFGTAHNTEAFF.

DNA of the CDR3: TGTGCCAGCAGACAGGGTCCCTACGAGCAGTACTTC. It encodes CASRQGPYEQYF. V is TRBV6-1 and J is TRBJ2-7; D is perhaps TRBD1 (6 bases). Per the germline V gene, CDR1 is MNHNS and CDR2 is SASEGT. Deletions cut 6 bases from V and 2 bases from J, with 8 bases between. CDR3 length equals 12 residues.

CDR3 DNA sequence: TGTGCCAGCAGCCCCTCCCGCCCGCACGAGCAGTACTTC. Protein product: CASSPSRPHEQYF. V gene TRBV6-5 combines with J gene TRBJ2-7; D not certain. The CDR3 totals 13 residues. Deletions cut 6 bases from V and 5 bases from J, with 14 bases between. The V gene's germline CDR1 is MNHEY and CDR2 SVGAGI.

The chain joins TRBV11-2 to TRBJ2-7; 8 bases fit TRBD1. V was clipped by 5 bases and J by 2 bases; unmatched bases: 14. Germline V gives CDR1 SGHAT, CDR2 FQNNGV. The CDR3 extends over 17 amino acids. In DNA, the CDR3 is TGTGCCAGCAGCCGGGGGACAGGCCCCACCAGAGCCTACGAGCAGTACTTC. As protein: CASSRGTGPTRAYEQYF.

The chain has TRBV5-5 and TRBJ2-3, with 10 nucleotides matching TRBD2. The germline gives CDR1 SGHKS, CDR2 YYEKEE (reference sequence). Losses at the gene ends were 1 base for V and 4 bases for J; bases not matched to a gene: 3. This CDR3 region has 15 residues. The CDR3 DNA follows: TGTGCCAGCAGCTTGACTAGCGGGAACGCAGATACGCAGTATTTT. It codes for CASSLTSGNADTQYF.

The V call is TRBV9, the J call TRBJ2-3, with D perhaps matching TRBD2 (6 bases). Between the trimmed V and J ends, which lost 3 bases and 4 bases, there was a span of 9 bases. CDR1 SGDLS and CDR2 YYNGEE come from the germline V gene. The CDR3 has 13 residues. The CDR3 bases are TGTGCCAGCAGCGGCGGGAACCCAGATACGCAGTATTTT. Translated, it gives CASSGGNPDTQYF.